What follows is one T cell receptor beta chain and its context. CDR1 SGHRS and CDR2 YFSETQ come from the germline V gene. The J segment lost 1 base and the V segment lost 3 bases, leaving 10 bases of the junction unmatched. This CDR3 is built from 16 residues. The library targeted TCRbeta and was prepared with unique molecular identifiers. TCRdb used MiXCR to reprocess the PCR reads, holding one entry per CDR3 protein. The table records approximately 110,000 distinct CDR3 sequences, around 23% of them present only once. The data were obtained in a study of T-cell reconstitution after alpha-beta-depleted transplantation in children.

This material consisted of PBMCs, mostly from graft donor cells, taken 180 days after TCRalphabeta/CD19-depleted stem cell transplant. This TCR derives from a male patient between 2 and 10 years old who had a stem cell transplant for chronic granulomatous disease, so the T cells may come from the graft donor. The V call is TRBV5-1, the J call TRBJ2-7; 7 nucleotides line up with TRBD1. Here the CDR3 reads CASSSRTGSPSYEQYF. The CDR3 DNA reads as TGCGCCAGCAGCTCCCGGACAGGATCCCCTTCCTACGAGCAGTACTTC.